These 11 T cell receptor beta chains were all obtained from the same sample, sequenced in a study of blood T cell repertoires in COVID-19. TCRdb's copy holds only in-frame clones and misses some; the assay was immunoSEQ multiplex PCR. The sample lists fewer than 200,000 clones, approximately 85% seen once, with approximately 9.4% in the top ten. What was sequenced was PBMCs or T cells enriched from blood (not recorded which). The receptors derive from a woman between 18 and 29 years old who had recovered from COVID-19.

The gene calls are TRBV5-5 and TRBJ1-2; D not certain. The CDR3 spans 14 residues. The V end lost 4 bases, the J end lost 1 base, and 11 bases lay between the germline ends. The germline V gene has CDR1 SGHKS and CDR2 YYEKEE (reference sequence). CDR3 coding DNA: TGTGCCAGCAGCGGTGACCGACATAACTATGGCTACACCTTC. It translates to CASSGDRHNYGYTF.

This chain links TRBV9 with TRBJ1-3; D unclear. The CDR3 totals 16 residues. V was cut by 3 bases and J by 0 bases, with 13 bases left in between. Germline V CDR1 and CDR2: SGDLS, YYNGEE. CDR3 nucleotide sequence: TGTGCCAGCAGCGGACCGCAGGTTGTCTCTGGAAACACCATATATTTT. Its translation is CASSGPQVVSGNTIYF.

The rearrangement links TRBV19 to TRBJ2-1; 12 bases agree with TRBD2. V lost 4 bases to trimming and J lost 6 bases; unmatched junction nucleotides: 7. The CDR3 runs to 16 residues. Germline CDR1 LNHDA, CDR2 SQIVND (reference sequence). The CDR3 region has the DNA TGTGCCAGTAGTACCCGGACTAGCGGGATAGGCAATGAGCAGTTCTTC. Translation: CASSTRTSGIGNEQFF. Full variable domain (outside the CDR3, taken from reference TRBV19 and TRBJ2-1): DGGITQSPKYLFRKEGQNVTLSCEQNLNHDAMYWYRQDPGQGLRLIYYSQIVNDFQKGDIAEGYSVSREKKESFPLTVTSAQKNPTAFYLCASSTRTSGIGNEQFFGPGTRLTVL.

J is TRBJ2-2 and V is TRBV6-1; 10 bases match TRBD2. Germline-derived CDR1 and CDR2 are MNHNS and SASEGT. The CDR3 runs 15 residues. J was trimmed by 8 bases and V by 7 bases; bases with no gene match: 10. This CDR3 is CASMEGVAGGGELFF. The DNA of the CDR3 is TGTGCCAGCATGGAGGGGGTAGCGGGAGGAGGGGAGCTGTTTTTT.

J is TRBJ1-5 and V is TRBV7-9, with D perhaps TRBD1 (5 bases). Trimming pared 1 base from V and 4 bases from J, leaving 14 bases between. The CDR3 totals 16 residues. The germline CDR1 and CDR2 sequences are SEHNR and FQNEAQ (reference sequence). The CDR3 spells CASSLEGGTENQPQHF. The CDR3 region has the DNA TGTGCCAGCAGCTTAGAAGGCGGGACGGAAAATCAGCCCCAGCATTTT. Based on the CDR3 plus reference TRBV7-9 and TRBJ1-5, the full variable domain is DTGVSQNPRHKITKRGQNVTFRCDPISEHNRLYWYRQTLGQGPEFLTYFQNEAQLEKSRLLSDRFSAERPKGSFSTLEIQRTEQGDSAMYLCASSLEGGTENQPQHFGDGTRLSIL.

The chain has TRBV7-9 and TRBJ2-1, with 10 nucleotides matching TRBD1. CDR3 size: 16 residues. Germline V CDR1 and CDR2: SEHNR, FQNEAQ (reference sequence). The trim removed 8 bases at V and 7 bases at J, leaving 14 bases unmatched. Here the CDR3 reads CASFLKGDRGENEQFF. Written as DNA, the CDR3 is TGTGCCAGCTTCCTTAAGGGGGACAGGGGAGAAAATGAGCAGTTCTTC.

This clone came up a few times. J is TRBJ1-1 and V is TRBV6-2 or TRBV6-3; D is undetermined. Germline V gene lookup returns CDR1 MNHEY and CDR2 SVGEGT. The CDR3 covers 12 residues. Trimming left V 4 bases short and J 7 bases short, with 10 bases between. The CDR3 bases are TGTGCCAGCAGTTTCTCGGGAGATGAAGCTTTCTTT. It specifies CASSFSGDEAFF.

V and J are TRBV4-1 and TRBJ2-7; 8 bases are shared with TRBD2. The CDR3 extends over 15 amino acids. Germline CDR1 reads MGHRA; CDR2 reads YSYEKL. V shed 6 bases and J 0 bases; nucleotides not matched to a gene: 7. This CDR3 reads CASRLTGTSSYEQYF. The CDR3 coding sequence is TGCGCCAGCAGACTTACCGGGACTAGCTCCTACGAGCAGTACTTC.

The rearrangement uses TRBV11-2 and TRBJ1-2; tentative D call: TRBD1 (6 bases). Trimming cost V 3 bases and J 4 bases, with 12 bases left between them. Germline V lookup: CDR1 SGHAT, CDR2 FQNNGV. CDR3 size: 14 residues. CDR3 residues: CASSLYTGFYGYTF. As DNA, the CDR3 is TGTGCCAGCAGCTTGTATACAGGGTTCTATGGCTACACCTTC.

This rearrangement joins TRBV27 to TRBJ1-2; D gene uncertain. V gave up 8 bases and J gave up 4 bases, with 8 bases separating them. CDR3 size: 11 residues. The germline CDR1 and CDR2 sequences are MNHEY and SMNVEV (reference sequence). CDR3 coding DNA: TGTGCCAGCGGTGAGATCTATGGCTACACCTTC. Translated, it gives CASGEIYGYTF.

This clone was detected once. The rearrangement uses TRBV15 and TRBJ2-1, with D possibly TRBD1 on 5 matching bases. Germline CDR1 and CDR2: LNHNV and YYDKDF (reference sequence). CDR3 length equals 14 residues. V lost 5 bases and J 7 bases, leaving 15 bases between the germline ends. The chain's CDR3 is CATSRMTETNEQFF. DNA for the CDR3: TGTGCCACCAGCCGTATGACAGAAACTAATGAGCAGTTCTTC.